One sample yielded the 6 T cell receptor beta chains listed below, sequenced in a study of spatial heterogeneity in lung cancer (dated by TCRdb to between 2018 and 2020). No antigen is known for these receptors. Overall study outcomes, separate from this receptor: The tumor nonsynonymous mutation count correlated with the number of expanded intratumoral alpha and beta TCRs.

The library was generated by 5' RACE. The instrument given in TCRdb is NextSeq 500. The public reads were reprocessed in TCRdb via fastp at Q25 and MiXCR, keeping in-frame beta chains. Merged by CDR3 protein, the rows form single entries marked with the most common genes and DNA. The sample table records about 2,900 distinct CDR3 sequences; around 13% of these occur just once. 20% to 25% of the sample comes from the top ten. Explained via the paper, the time point label denotes: sample taken at primary tumor resection. Here the sequenced sample was lung tumor tissue, taken at surgery. The receptors derive from a male donor with early-stage non-small cell lung cancer.

Relative to its sample, this clonotype is medium-sized. The genes are TRBV7-9 and TRBJ2-7, with D uncertain. Germline V gene sequence: CDR1 SEHNR, CDR2 FQNEAQ (reference sequence). CDR3 size: 14 residues. V lost 0 bases and J lost 3, with 9 bases in between. CDR3 sequence (DNA): TGTGCCAGCAGCTTAGCGGGTGTAAACTACGAGCAGTACTTC. Translation: CASSLAGVNYEQYF. The variable domain in full, with the rest retrieved from reference TRBV7-9 and TRBJ2-7, is DTGVSQNPRHKITKRGQNVTFRCDPISEHNRLYWYRQTLGQGPEFLTYFQNEAQLEKSRLLSDRFSAERPKGSFSTLEIQRTEQGDSAMYLCASSLAGVNYEQYFGPGTRLTVT.

This clonotype was detected many times. The genes are TRBV7-2 and TRBJ1-2, with D tentatively TRBD1 (6 bases). Deletions cut 1 base from V and 6 bases from J, with 12 bases between. Germline V gives CDR1 SGHTA, CDR2 FQGNSA. CDR3 length equals 14 residues. The CDR3 loop reads CASSLVRGGDGYTF. The CDR3, as DNA: TGTGCCAGCAGCTTAGTCAGGGGAGGCGATGGCTACACCTTC.

This clonotype ranks as large. This chain connects TRBV6-2 or TRBV6-3 to TRBJ2-1, with D possibly TRBD2 on 6 matching bases. Trimming stripped 4 bases from V and 7 bases from J, with 14 bases between. Germline V CDR1 and CDR2: MNHEY, SVGEGT. The CDR3 loop spans 14 amino acids. For the CDR3, the DNA is TGTGCCAGCAGTTGGGTTGGGCTAGCGAATGAGCAGTTCTTC. Amino acids: CASSWVGLANEQFF.

By its share, this clonotype is large (0.1 to 1%). This chain uses TRBV20-1 with TRBJ2-3; D is perhaps TRBD1 or TRBD2 (5 bases each). The germline CDR1 and CDR2 sequences are DFQATT and SNEGSKA (reference sequence). The V gene lost 5 bases and the J gene lost 2 bases, with 11 bases spanning the gap. There are 13 residues in the CDR3. This CDR3 reads CSAGTTFTDTQYF. The CDR3 bases are TGCAGTGCTGGGACGACTTTCACAGATACGCAGTATTTT.

In its sample, this clonotype ranks as medium-sized. This chain joins TRBV6-6 and TRBJ2-7; 7 bases agree with TRBD2. The CDR3 extends over 13 amino acids. V lost 2 bases and J lost 2; bases outside the gene matches: 0. In germline, CDR1 is MNHNY, CDR2 SVGAGI (reference sequence). DNA for the CDR3: TGTGCCAGCAGTTACGGGACTACCTACGAGCAGTACTTC. Its protein is CASSYGTTYEQYF.

This clonotype rates as medium-sized. The chain carries TRBV11-2 and TRBJ2-5, with 11 bases fitting TRBD2. Germline V gene data show CDR1 as SGHAT and CDR2 as FQNNGV. The CDR3 has 16 amino acids. V gave up 3 bases and J gave up 5 bases; unmatched junction bases: 8. The CDR3 spells CASSFPSSGRRETQYF. DNA of the CDR3: TGTGCCAGCAGCTTTCCGTCTAGCGGGAGGCGCGAGACCCAGTACTTC.